The 29 T cell receptor beta chains listed next were all sequenced from one sample in a study of blood T cells in healthy people across ages. A second PCR, run for about 6 to 12 cycles, used a sample-barcoded 5' primer plus a J-beta primer mix. TCRdb redid the calling of the 5' RACE reads with MiXCR, one entry per CDR3 protein. The sample shows 600,000 or so distinct CDR3 sequences, roughly 31% of them seen only once. Material: blood. Receptors were obtained from a woman older than 75 in good health.

Concerning this clonotype: This sequence may be a read error, since a much larger clone differs from it by one base. The rearrangement joins TRBV10-3 to TRBJ1-1; D unclear. The CDR3 extends over 14 amino acids. Germline loops: CDR1 ENHRY, CDR2 SYGVKD. CDR3 protein: CTISEVFGGTEAFF. In nucleotides, the CDR3 is TGTACCATCAGTGAGGTTTTTGGAGGGACTGAAGCTTTCTTT.

Of note for this clonotype: Relative to the germline gene, one junction end is altered; a read error may explain this. The chain has TRBV5-4 and TRBJ2-3; D is possibly TRBD2 (5 bases). The CDR3 has 15 residues. Germline values: CDR1 SGHNT, CDR2 YYREEE (reference sequence). CDR3 DNA sequence: TGTACCAGCAGCTTGGAAGTAACAACTAGGAATACGCAGTATTTT. Translating it yields CTSSLEVTTRNTQYF.

The chain recombines TRBV20-1 with TRBJ1-5; TRBD1 aligns across 7 bases. Germline trimming cut 8 bases from V and 2 bases from J; bases unmatched to any gene: 9. The CDR3 extends over 14 amino acids. Germline V gene lookup returns CDR1 DFQATT and CDR2 SNEGSKA (reference sequence). The CDR3 DNA reads as TGCAGTACCCGACAGGGTCGGGGCAATCAGCCCCAGCATTTT. Translated: CSTRQGRGNQPQHF.

V is TRBV14 and J is TRBJ2-7, with D possibly matching TRBD1 (6 bases). V gave up 1 base and J gave up 3 bases, with 16 bases separating them. Germline V gives CDR1 SGHDN, CDR2 FVKESK. This CDR3 has 16 amino acids. CDR3 coding DNA: TGTGCCAGCAGCCAAGTCCGGGACACTAAGTTCTACGAGCAGTACTTC. It encodes CASSQVRDTKFYEQYF.

V gene TRBV7-8 combines with J gene TRBJ2-7; no clear D. CDR1 is SGHVS, CDR2 FQNEAQ, per germline. Trimming removed 2 bases at V and 0 bases at J, with 14 bases between. The CDR3 is 16 amino acids. DNA for the CDR3: TGTGCCAGCAGCTTATTGTCCCCAGGCAGCTCCTACGAGCAGTACTTC. Protein product: CASSLLSPGSSYEQYF.

This sequence joins TRBV4-1 and TRBJ1-1; TRBD1 might be the D (6 bases). Germline-derived CDR1 and CDR2 are MGHRA and YSYEKL. The CDR3 loop spans 17 amino acids. The V and J ends lost 0 bases and 1 base respectively, with 15 bases between them. Here the CDR3 DNA reads TGCGCCAGCAGCCAAGATGGGTGGAGGGGGGGGAACACTGAAGCTTTCTTT. Its translation: CASSQDGWRGGNTEAFF.

At least ten counts were recorded for this clonotype. The chain is built from TRBV20-1 and TRBJ1-2; maybe TRBD1 (5 bases). Looked up from germline, CDR1 is DFQATT and CDR2 is SNEGSKA (reference sequence). V lost 0 bases to trimming and J lost 6 bases, with 17 bases between them. The CDR3 consists of 15 residues. CDR3 region: CSARDPLGGADGYTF. Here the CDR3 DNA reads TGCAGTGCTAGAGACCCCCTCGGAGGGGCAGATGGCTACACCTTC.

CDR3 residues: CASSFRGAGEETQYF. CDR3 nucleotides: TGTGCCAGCAGCTTCAGAGGAGCGGGGGAAGAGACCCAGTACTTC. The rearrangement links TRBV7-2 to TRBJ2-5, with 8 bases that match TRBD2. Germline V gives CDR1 SGHTA, CDR2 FQGNSA. There are 15 residues in the CDR3. The V segment lost 3 bases and the J segment 3 bases; nucleotides outside the gene matches: 6.

The chain combines TRBV20-1 with TRBJ2-5; 13 bases are shared with TRBD2. The CDR3 has 16 amino acids. Trimming at V came to 5 bases and at J to 11 bases, leaving 17 bases not matched to a gene. Germline V gives CDR1 DFQATT, CDR2 SNEGSKA (reference sequence). DNA for the CDR3: TGCAGTGCTGGCGGACTAGCGGGGGCCGCCGACAATGAGCAGTACTTC. This sequence encodes CSAGGLAGAADNEQYF.

In regard to this clonotype: This sequence may be a read error, since a much larger clone differs from it by one base. For the CDR3, the DNA is TGTGCCATCAGGGCTAGCGGGGGCCGCCACGAGCAGTACTTC. It translates to CAIRASGGRHEQYF. The J gene is TRBJ2-7, the V gene TRBV10-3; 10 nucleotides agree with TRBD2. The V and J ends lost 6 bases and 5 bases, in that order; junction bases with no gene match: 7. This CDR3 has 14 residues. Germline V gene sequence: CDR1 ENHRY, CDR2 SYGVKD.

This clonotype was seen repeatedly, ten times or more. The gene calls are TRBV5-6 and TRBJ1-1, with D hard to call. The CDR3 covers 13 residues. Trimming removed 3 bases at V and 0 bases at J, with 6 bases between. Germline CDR1 and CDR2: SGHDT and YYEEEE. The CDR3 coding sequence is TGTGCCAGCAGCTCTGGACTGAACACTGAAGCTTTCTTT. Translating it yields CASSSGLNTEAFF.

At least ten counts were recorded for this clonotype. The J gene is TRBJ2-7, the V gene TRBV12-3 or TRBV12-4; TRBD2 aligns across 13 bases. V was pared by 1 base and J by 5 bases, with 8 bases of the junction left unmatched. The CDR3 runs 17 residues. CDR3: CASSLGRTSGGPHEQYF. DNA for the CDR3: TGTGCCAGCAGTTTAGGTCGGACTAGCGGGGGTCCCCACGAGCAGTACTTC.

At least ten counts were recorded for this clonotype. V and J are TRBV20-1 and TRBJ2-3, with 8 bases matching TRBD2. The CDR3 is made up of 15 amino acids. CDR1 DFQATT and CDR2 SNEGSKA come from the germline V gene (reference sequence). After removal of 4 bases from V and 3 bases from J, the junction contained 9 bases not matched to a gene. DNA for the CDR3: TGCAGTGCTACCACGTTCAAGCGGGGGACAGATACGCAGTATTTT. It is translated as CSATTFKRGTDTQYF.

This clonotype was recorded only once. The chain uses TRBV5-1 and TRBJ1-2, with D possibly TRBD1 on 5 matching bases. There are 16 residues in the CDR3. CDR1 SGHRS and CDR2 YFSETQ come from the germline V gene. Trimming left V 1 base short and J 0 bases short, with 13 bases between. CDR3 nucleotide sequence: TGCGCCAGCAGCTTGAGTGTGGGGGAAACTAACTATGGCTACACCTTC. Translation: CASSLSVGETNYGYTF.

This clonotype occurred many times. The chain links TRBV20-1 to TRBJ1-2, with D possibly TRBD1 on 6 matching bases. The V gene lost 6 bases and the J gene lost 5 bases, with 19 bases spanning the gap. The CDR3 runs 14 residues. The germline CDR1 and CDR2 sequences are DFQATT and SNEGSKA (reference sequence). The CDR3 DNA reads as TGCAGTGCAACCCTTTCACAGGGCGGGTATGGCTACACCTTC. Protein sequence: CSATLSQGGYGYTF.

The V call is TRBV5-5, the J call TRBJ2-3; no clear D. Germline loops: CDR1 SGHKS, CDR2 YYEKEE (reference sequence). V lost 4 bases, J lost 0 bases, and 6 bases lay in between. The CDR3 contains 13 residues. Here the CDR3 DNA reads TGTGCCAGCAGCGAGGTTAGCACAGATACGCAGTATTTT. It is translated as CASSEVSTDTQYF.

As regards this clonotype: This sequence may be a read error, since a much larger clone differs from it by one base. The CDR3 is CATGRDPGGELFF. DNA for the CDR3: TGTGCCACCGGCAGAGACCCGGGGGGGGAACTGTTTTTT. J is TRBJ1-4 and V is TRBV15, with a weak D call TRBD1 (5 bases). This CDR3 is 13 amino acids long. CDR1 is LNHNV, CDR2 YYDKDF, per germline (reference sequence). The whole variable domain, filled in from reference TRBV15 and TRBJ1-4, reads DAMVIQNPRYQVTQFGKPVTLSCSQTLNHNVMYWYQQKSSQAPKLLFHYYDKDFNNEADTPDNFQSRRPNTSFCFLDIRSPGLGDTAMYLCATGRDPGGELFFGSGTQLSVL.

The table lists this clonotype with a few counts. This could be a read error, since a much larger clone is one nucleotide away. The chain is built from TRBV24-1 and TRBJ2-7, with D possibly called TRBD1 or TRBD2 (5 bases each). The CDR3 is made up of 15 amino acids. The ends were cut back, 3 bases at V and 7 bases at J, with 18 bases in the middle. Germline V gene lookup returns CDR1 KGHDR and CDR2 SFDVKD. CDR3: CATSDHSLLGDEQYF. DNA of the CDR3: TGTGCCACCAGTGATCACAGCCTACTGGGGGATGAGCAGTACTTC.

This clonotype was counted at least ten times. In nucleotides, the CDR3 is TGTGCCAGCAGTGGGGCAGTCCCCTCCTACAATGAGCAGTTCTTC. Residues: CASSGAVPSYNEQFF. The rearrangement uses TRBV2 and TRBJ2-1, with D hard to call. Germline V gives CDR1 SNHLY, CDR2 FYNNEI. The CDR3 is made up of 15 amino acids. V shed 4 bases and J shed 0 bases, with 10 bases lying between them. The entire variable domain, with the rest obtained from reference TRBV2 and TRBJ2-1, is as follows: EPEVTQTPSHQVTQMGQEVILRCVPISNHLYFYWYRQILGQKVEFLVSFYNNEISEKSEIFDDQFSVERPDGSNFTLKIRSTKLEDSAMYFCASSGAVPSYNEQFFGPGTRLTVL.

The gene calls are TRBV6-1 and TRBJ1-5; 8 bases map to TRBD1. Germline CDR1 reads MNHNS; CDR2 reads SASEGT. The CDR3 spans 15 residues. V shed 6 bases, J shed 6 bases, and the junction held 10 bases outside the gene matches. CDR3 loop: CASSQDREWGQPQHF. Here the CDR3 DNA reads TGTGCCAGCAGCCAGGACAGGGAATGGGGTCAGCCCCAGCATTTT.

On this clonotype: A much larger clone differs from this one at a single base, so this may be a read error. V and J are TRBV12-3 or TRBV12-4 and TRBJ2-1; 14 nucleotides line up with TRBD2. The J call is in doubt because the DNA end fits TRBJ2-7 better. The length of the CDR3 is 18 residues. The DNA for the CDR3 is TGTGCCAGCAGCCAAAGACTAGCGGGGGGGAGCTCCTACAATGAGCAGTACTTC. Amino acids: CASSQRLAGGSSYNEQYF.

This clonotype occurred a few times. The CDR3: CASSSGTGDTEAFF. The CDR3 DNA reads TGTGCCAGCAGTTCCGGGACAGGGGACACTGAAGCTTTCTTT. This rearrangement joins TRBV12-3 or TRBV12-4 to TRBJ1-1, with TRBD1 matching 10 bases. Trimming removed 4 bases from V and 3 bases from J; junction bases left unmatched: 2. The CDR3 contains 14 residues.

The chain is built from TRBV12-3 or TRBV12-4 and TRBJ2-5; possibly TRBD1 or TRBD2 for D (6 bases each). V lost 2 bases to trimming and J lost 11 bases, with 18 bases between them. CDR3 length: 14 residues. CDR3 DNA: TGTGCCAGCAGTTTATCCGCAGGGGAGGTTGAGCAGTACTTC. This encodes CASSLSAGEVEQYF.

This clonotype was counted ten times or more. The genes are TRBV29-1 and TRBJ2-1; the match to TRBD2 covers 12 bases. Germline assignment: CDR1 SQVTM and CDR2 ANQGSEA. V lost 4 bases and J lost 0; bases outside the gene matches: 13. There are 19 residues in the CDR3. CDR3 sequence (DNA): TGCAGCGTTGGGGGGACAGGAGGACTAGCGGGGACCTCCTACAATGAGCAGTTCTTC. Encoded protein: CSVGGTGGLAGTSYNEQFF.

This clonotype was detected many times. J is TRBJ2-4 and V is TRBV28; unclear D gene. Between the trimmed V and J ends, which lost 3 bases and 0 bases, there was a span of 9 bases. Germline CDR1 MDHEN, CDR2 SYDVKM. CDR3 size: 15 residues. DNA of the CDR3: TGTGCCAGCAGTTTTATGGGGTTAGCCAAAAACATTCAGTACTTC. Its protein is CASSFMGLAKNIQYF.

There are a few counts of this clonotype. The V gene is TRBV4-1, the J gene TRBJ1-1; D is uncertain. CDR3 size: 14 residues. Trimming stripped 1 base from V and 6 bases from J, with 12 bases between. The germline V gene has CDR1 MGHRA and CDR2 YSYEKL. CDR3 DNA sequence: TGCGCCAGCAGCCAAGTCGAGGGCTCGGCTGAAGCTTTCTTT. Translating gives CASSQVEGSAEAFF.

This clonotype showed up many times. Germline is not matched at one junction end, which may reflect a read error. This chain links TRBV5-1 with TRBJ1-5; D not resolved. CDR1 SGHRS and CDR2 YFSETQ come from the germline V gene. CDR3 length: 15 residues. CDR3 amino acids: CASSLDGGGNQPQHF. DNA for the CDR3: TGTGCCAGCAGCTTAGACGGAGGCGGAAATCAGCCCCAGCATTTT.

This chain links TRBV6-1 with TRBJ1-3; the D gene is possibly TRBD1 (6 bases). Trimming left V 6 bases short and J 3 bases short, with 15 bases between. This CDR3 is 15 amino acids long. Germline V gene data show CDR1 as MNHNS and CDR2 as SASEGT. CDR3 nucleotide sequence: TGTGCCAGCAGAGAGGGCCAGGGGTATGGAAACACCATATATTTT. Translated, it gives CASREGQGYGNTIYF.

The chain uses TRBV12-3 or TRBV12-4 and TRBJ2-1; 8 bases are shared with TRBD2. V lost 2 bases to trimming and J lost 6 bases; unmatched junction nucleotides: 12. CDR3 size: 17 residues. CDR3 in amino acids: CASSLLEGTRGGNEQFF. The CDR3 coding sequence is TGTGCCAGCAGTTTACTTGAGGGGACTAGAGGGGGCAATGAGCAGTTCTTC.